This T cell receptor (beta chain) comes out of a study of identical twins. The CDR3 is 16 residues long. V dropped 0 bases and J dropped 5 bases, with 16 bases sitting between them. The germline V gene encodes CDR1 DFQATT and CDR2 SNEGSKA (reference sequence). A universal primer site was created by template switching, with the cDNA bearing unique molecular identifiers. TCRdb passed the 5' RACE reads through MiXCR, listing each CDR3 protein once. The sample records about 480,000 distinct CDR3 sequences, 14% being singletons. This clonotype has just a few counts. This sample also belongs to another study, concerning yellow fever vaccine responses in identical twins.

This TCR was recovered from a woman aged 18-30 years in good health. The rearrangement joins TRBV20-1 to TRBJ2-2; either TRBD1 or TRBD2 may fit D (5 bases each). Source material: CD4+ T cells sorted from blood. CDR3 protein: CSARDLQGGETGELFF. CDR3 coding DNA: TGCAGTGCTAGAGATTTGCAGGGTGGGGAGACCGGGGAGCTGTTTTTT.